This is a list of T cell receptor beta chains from one sample in a study of molecular identifiers for immune sequencing clone quantification. MiXCR was run by TCRdb on the PCR reads, yielding one entry per CDR3 protein. The sample comprises approximately 500,000 distinct CDR3 sequences, 20% to 25% of which are singletons, and around 0.84% rests with the top ten. Material: naive CD8+ T cells from blood, with Jurkat cell RNA spiked in. Receptors were obtained from a human donor in good health. Some libraries in this study had Jurkat cell RNA spiked in. CDR3s include the opening cysteine and the closing phenylalanine or tryptophan. Fields, in order: D gene, clone size, J gene, V gene, CDR3 length, CDR3 DNA, CDR3 protein. A D gene is named only where the DNA matches it firmly. Clone size is shown for a subset of rows, as once, few, many or a class of expanded clone.

D: -; size: many; J: TRBJ2-3; V: TRBV19; length: 16; DNA: TGTGCCAGTAGCCCCCTAACACCCCAGGGTACAGATACGCAGTATTTT; CDR3: CASSPLTPQGTDTQYF
D: TRBD2; size: many; J: TRBJ2-7; V: TRBV30; length: 14; DNA: TGTGCCTGGGGAGGCGGGGAGGGTGGATACGAGCAGTACTTC; CDR3: CAWGGGEGGYEQYF
D: -; size: -; J: TRBJ2-7; V: TRBV6-6; length: 14; DNA: TGTGCCAGCAGTCACAGGACAGCCCCTGGCGAGCAGTACTTC; CDR3: CASSHRTAPGEQYF
D: TRBD1; size: -; J: TRBJ1-1; V: TRBV9; length: 14; DNA: TGTGCCAGCAGCCCCCGGGACAGGGCCGCCGAAGCTTTCTTT; CDR3: CASSPRDRAAEAFF
D: -; size: few; J: TRBJ1-1; V: TRBV7-9; length: 15; DNA: TGTGCCAGCAGCGAAAGATCCGGGGTCGGGACTGAAGCTTTCTTT; CDR3: CASSERSGVGTEAFF
D: TRBD2; size: many; J: TRBJ2-3; V: TRBV12-3/TRBV12-4; length: 16; DNA: TGTGCCAGCAGCTTGCCGGGGGGACTGTTCACAGATACGCAGTATTTT; CDR3: CASSLPGGLFTDTQYF
D: -; size: many; J: TRBJ1-1; V: TRBV7-2; length: 16; DNA: TGTGCCAGCAGCTTAGTAGGGGGACTGGGGAAGGGAGAAGCTTTCTTT; CDR3: CASSLVGGLGKGEAFF
D: -; size: -; J: TRBJ1-5; V: TRBV25-1; length: 15; DNA: TGTGCCAGCAGTGGGCAGGACCATAGCAATCAGCCCCAGCATTTT; CDR3: CASSGQDHSNQPQHF
D: TRBD1; size: -; J: TRBJ1-4; V: TRBV19; length: 15; DNA: TGTGCCAGTAGTACAGGGGGTCGGAGTAATGAAAAACTGTTTTTT; CDR3: CASSTGGRSNEKLFF
D: TRBD2; size: -; J: TRBJ2-2; V: TRBV27; length: 17; DNA: TGTGCCAGCAGTTTACTCGTACCTAGCGGGAAGACCGGGGAGCTGTTTTTT; CDR3: CASSLLVPSGKTGELFF
D: -; size: few; J: TRBJ1-1; V: TRBV6-5; length: 14; DNA: TGTGCCAGCAGTGACCTTGGTGTGAACACTGAAGCTTTCTTT; CDR3: CASSDLGVNTEAFF
D: -; size: few; J: TRBJ1-1; V: TRBV5-4; length: 12; DNA: TGTGCCAGCAGCGGTGGGAGTCGTCAAGCTTTCTTT; CDR3: CASSGGSRQAFF
D: -; size: -; J: TRBJ2-7; V: TRBV6-2/TRBV6-3; length: 15; DNA: TGTGCCAGCAGTTCTGGGCCCCATCCCACCTACGAGCAGTACTTC; CDR3: CASSSGPHPTYEQYF
D: -; size: -; J: TRBJ2-7; V: TRBV27; length: 16; DNA: TGTGCCAGCAGTTTATATGGGGGTCCCTGGGACTACGAGCAGTACTTC; CDR3: CASSLYGGPWDYEQYF
D: -; size: many; J: TRBJ2-3; V: TRBV24-1; length: 17; DNA: TGTGCCACCAGTGACCTGAACCCGGACAAAAGGACAGATACGCAGTATTTT; CDR3: CATSDLNPDKRTDTQYF
D: -; size: -; J: TRBJ2-7; V: TRBV27; length: 12; DNA: TGTGCCAGCAGTTATAAGGGTTACGAGCAGTACTTC; CDR3: CASSYKGYEQYF
D: TRBD1; size: -; J: TRBJ2-7; V: TRBV7-9; length: 15; DNA: TGTGCCAGCAGCCCCACTCGACAGGGAACCTACGAGCAGTACTTC; CDR3: CASSPTRQGTYEQYF
D: -; size: many; J: TRBJ2-3; V: TRBV20-1; length: 13; DNA: TGCAGTGCTAGAGAGGGTATCACAGATACGCAGTATTTT; CDR3: CSAREGITDTQYF
D: -; size: -; J: TRBJ1-1; V: TRBV10-2; length: 15; DNA: TGCGCCAGCAGTGAGATACAAGGGTCACAGTTCGGAGCTTTCTTT; CDR3: CASSEIQGSQFGAFF
D: -; size: -; J: TRBJ2-6; V: TRBV15; length: 19; DNA: TGTGCCACCAGCAGAGATTTGGGAACAGGGCCTCCTGGGGTCAACGTCCTGACTTTC; CDR3: CATSRDLGTGPPGVNVLTF
D: TRBD2; size: many; J: TRBJ2-1; V: TRBV4-3; length: 16; DNA: TGCGCCAGCAGAAGATCGACTAGCGGGACTTACAATGAGCAGTTCTTC; CDR3: CASRRSTSGTYNEQFF
D: -; size: many; J: TRBJ2-3; V: TRBV7-6; length: 14; DNA: TGTGCCAGCAGCTTACAACCCCCAGTAGATACGCAGTATTTT; CDR3: CASSLQPPVDTQYF
D: -; size: -; J: TRBJ2-3; V: TRBV16; length: 14; DNA: TGTGCCAGCAGCCATCCGCAGAACACAGATACGCAGTATTTT; CDR3: CASSHPQNTDTQYF
D: -; size: -; J: TRBJ2-3; V: TRBV28; length: 15; DNA: TGTGCCAGCAGAATTAGGCCCGGACCGGCAGATACGCAGTATTTT; CDR3: CASRIRPGPADTQYF
D: -; size: few; J: TRBJ2-5; V: TRBV21-1; length: 11; DNA: TGTGCCAGCAAAGACAGAGAGACCCAGTACTTC; CDR3: CASKDRETQYF
D: TRBD1; size: many; J: TRBJ1-1; V: TRBV5-4; length: 13; DNA: TGTGCCAGCAGCTCACAGGGGGACACTGAAGCTTTCTTT; CDR3: CASSSQGDTEAFF
D: -; size: many; J: TRBJ2-6; V: TRBV28; length: 15; DNA: TGTGCCAGCAGTTTCAGGGGTCCTGGGGCCAACGTCCTGACTTTC; CDR3: CASSFRGPGANVLTF
D: -; size: -; J: TRBJ2-7; V: TRBV10-3; length: 15; DNA: TGTGCCATCAGTGAGAGGGCAGGGGCGAACTACGAGCAGTACTTC; CDR3: CAISERAGANYEQYF
D: TRBD1; size: many; J: TRBJ1-2; V: TRBV20-1; length: 15; DNA: TGCAGTGCTAGAGAACCGGACAGGGGAGCTTATGGCTACACCTTC; CDR3: CSAREPDRGAYGYTF
D: -; size: few; J: TRBJ2-5; V: TRBV30; length: 14; DNA: TGTGCCTGGAGTGTGGAGTTATTAGAGGAGACCCAGTACTTC; CDR3: CAWSVELLEETQYF
D: -; size: few; J: TRBJ2-1; V: TRBV27; length: 13; DNA: TGTGCCAGCAGAGCAGGGGACTACAATGAGCAGTTCTTC; CDR3: CASRAGDYNEQFF
D: -; size: many; J: TRBJ1-6; V: TRBV5-4; length: 15; DNA: TGTGCCAGCAGCAAGCCCGGGACGGATAATTCACCCCTCCACTTT; CDR3: CASSKPGTDNSPLHF
D: TRBD2; size: -; J: TRBJ2-3; V: TRBV11-3; length: 19; DNA: TGTGCCAGCAGCTTCTCCTCGACTAGCGGGGGGGCCGGTTTGGATACGCAGTATTTT; CDR3: CASSFSSTSGGAGLDTQYF
D: TRBD2; size: many; J: TRBJ2-7; V: TRBV19; length: 15; DNA: TGTGCCAGTAGTCCCGGGACTAGCGTCTCCTACGAGCAGTACTTC; CDR3: CASSPGTSVSYEQYF
D: -; size: many; J: TRBJ1-3; V: TRBV29-1; length: 14; DNA: TGCAGCGTTGCCGCCGCGGGCCATGGAAACACCATATATTTT; CDR3: CSVAAAGHGNTIYF
D: TRBD1; size: few; J: TRBJ2-2; V: TRBV6-2/TRBV6-3; length: 17; DNA: TGTGCCAGCAGTTCCTACAGGGGGCTAAAGAACACCGGGGAGCTGGTTTTT; CDR3: CASSSYRGLKNTGELVF
D: -; size: many; J: TRBJ1-1; V: TRBV6-5; length: 16; DNA: TGTGCCAGCAGATTAAGACAGGTTTTGGAGGGGACTGAAGCTTTCTTT; CDR3: CASRLRQVLEGTEAFF
D: -; size: -; J: TRBJ2-7; V: TRBV20-1; length: 15; DNA: TGCAGTGCCGATGAAACAGGGCCGAGCTACTACGAGCAGTACTTC; CDR3: CSADETGPSYYEQYF
D: -; size: -; J: TRBJ1-4; V: TRBV27; length: 15; DNA: TGTGCCAGCAGTAGCTATTCAGGGGAACTTGAAAAACTGTTTTTT; CDR3: CASSSYSGELEKLFF
D: -; size: -; J: TRBJ1-4; V: TRBV30; length: 13; DNA: TGTGCCTGGAGTGTCCACGCCGGGGGAAAACTGTTTTTT; CDR3: CAWSVHAGGKLFF